A single sample gave rise to the 14 T cell receptor beta chains below, sequenced in a study of blood T cell repertoires in COVID-19. Repertoires were generated with immunoSEQ multiplex PCR, while TCRdb's copy carries only in-frame clones and drops some. Here the sample spans more than 110,000 clones, almost 90% being singletons. The sequencing input was peripheral blood. Receptor source: a man aged 45-65 years with active or convalescent COVID-19.

This chain joins TRBV10-3 and TRBJ2-3, with TRBD1 matching 12 bases. Losses at the gene ends were 1 base for V and 9 bases for J; bases not matched to a gene: 8. Germline V gene data show CDR1 as ENHRY and CDR2 as SYGVKD. This CDR3 contains 16 residues. The CDR3: CAISELGTGGLGTQYF. The CDR3, as DNA: TGTGCCATCAGTGAGTTAGGGACAGGGGGCTTGGGGACGCAGTATTTT.

V usage is TRBV9 and J usage is TRBJ2-3; the D gene is possibly TRBD2 (5 bases). V dropped 4 bases and J dropped 0 bases, with 12 bases sitting between them. In germline, CDR1 is SGDLS, CDR2 YYNGEE. The CDR3 extends over 15 amino acids. The CDR3 DNA is TGTGCCAGCAGCCCTGGAGGCAGTAGCACAGATACGCAGTATTTT. Translating it yields CASSPGGSSTDTQYF.

The chain couples TRBV7-8 to TRBJ2-7; TRBD2 matches at 14 bases. With 5 bases clipped from V and 6 bases from J, the junction kept 6 bases outside the gene matches. The CDR3 spans 15 residues. Germline lookup yields CDR1 SGHVS and CDR2 FQNEAQ. CDR3 nucleotides: TGTGCCAGCAGCACCGGGACTAGCGGGAGAGGCGAGCAGTACTTC. Translating it yields CASSTGTSGRGEQYF.

V usage is TRBV13 and J usage is TRBJ2-7; 7 positions match TRBD1. Germline CDR1 and CDR2: PRHDT and FYEKMQ (reference sequence). After removal of 5 bases from V and 5 bases from J, the junction contained 9 bases not matched to a gene. The CDR3 is made up of 14 amino acids. DNA of the CDR3: TGTGCCAGCAGCCGTTCGACAGGGACCCACGAGCAGTACTTC. It yields the protein CASSRSTGTHEQYF.

V usage is TRBV15 and J usage is TRBJ2-5, with a possible D match to TRBD2 (6 bases). Looked up from germline, CDR1 is LNHNV and CDR2 is YYDKDF (reference sequence). The CDR3 totals 15 residues. V was cut by 0 bases and J by 1 base, with 9 bases left in between. In nucleotides, the CDR3 is TGTGCCACCAGCAGAGATGGACTACGCCAAGAGACCCAGTACTTC. It specifies CATSRDGLRQETQYF.

This chain links TRBV5-4 with TRBJ2-1; D is perhaps TRBD2 (6 bases). The ends were cut back, 7 bases at V and 5 bases at J, with 16 bases in the middle. The germline gives CDR1 SGHNT, CDR2 YYREEE (reference sequence). The CDR3 covers 14 residues. CDR3 amino acids: CASRSSSGHNEQFF. DNA of the CDR3: TGTGCCAGCCGCTCGAGCAGCGGGCACAATGAGCAGTTCTTC.

The chain uses TRBV23-1 and TRBJ2-1, with 7 nucleotides matching TRBD1. TRBV23-1 is marked as an open reading frame, function uncertain. The CDR3 has 13 amino acids. V dropped 2 bases and J dropped 14; count of bases not matched to a gene: 9. CDR3 bases: TGCGCCAGCAGTCAACGCAGGGGGTCCAAGAAGTTCTTC. Translated, it gives CASSQRRGSKKFF.

The chain combines TRBV6-5 with TRBJ1-5; D not resolved. This CDR3 region has 14 residues. V lost 6 bases and J 2 bases, leaving 11 bases between the germline ends. Germline loops: CDR1 MNHEY, CDR2 SVGAGI. The CDR3 protein is CASSPVAGNQPQHF. The DNA for the CDR3 is TGTGCCAGCAGCCCGGTTGCGGGCAATCAGCCCCAGCATTTT.

This clone showed up just a few times. This chain links TRBV7-8 with TRBJ1-2; 8 nucleotides align to TRBD1. Germline lookup yields CDR1 SGHVS and CDR2 FQNEAQ. V trimming: 5 bases; J trimming: 7 bases; junction bases outside the gene matches: 12. There are 15 residues in the CDR3. DNA of the CDR3: TGTGCCAGCAGCCCAACAGGGCAGGGGGCCAGTGGCTACACCTTC. Translating it yields CASSPTGQGASGYTF.

The chain recombines TRBV5-1 with TRBJ2-7; TRBD2 agrees at 7 bases. The CDR3 runs to 15 residues. Germline values: CDR1 SGHRS, CDR2 YFSETQ. Trimming removed 4 bases from V and 4 bases from J; junction bases left unmatched: 11. The CDR3 sequence is CASSLPTGGTYEQYF. The CDR3 DNA is TGCGCCAGCAGCCTGCCTACCGGGGGGACTTACGAGCAGTACTTC.

The V call is TRBV3-1 (or the pseudogene TRBV3-2), the J call TRBJ1-3; D remains ambiguous. CDR3 length: 16 amino acids. Deletions cut 0 bases from V and 0 bases from J, with 9 bases between. Germline CDR1 reads LGHDT; CDR2 reads YNNKEL (reference sequence). Here the CDR3 reads CASSQELIFSGNTIYF. CDR3 sequence (DNA): TGTGCCAGCAGCCAAGAATTAATCTTCTCTGGAAACACCATATATTTT.

This clone appeared a single time. The V and J genes are TRBV6-5 and TRBJ1-2; no reliable D call. Germline assignment: CDR1 MNHEY and CDR2 SVGAGI. The CDR3 is 14 residues long. Between the trimmed V and J ends, which lost 6 bases and 7 bases, there was a span of 18 bases. CDR3 protein: CASSRAGEGSGYTF. CDR3 bases: TGTGCCAGCAGCCGGGCCGGCGAGGGCTCTGGCTACACCTTC.

The chain links TRBV7-2 to TRBJ1-1, with TRBD1 identical over 12 bases. The trim removed 1 base at V and 2 bases at J, leaving 8 bases unmatched. The CDR3 is made up of 18 amino acids. Germline lookup yields CDR1 SGHTA and CDR2 FQGNSA. The DNA for the CDR3 is TGTGCCAGCAGCTTAGGAGGGACAGGGGGCAGGCGTAACACTGAAGCTTTCTTT. It is translated as CASSLGGTGGRRNTEAFF. The variable domain in full, with the rest retrieved from reference TRBV7-2 and TRBJ1-1, is GAGVSQSPSNKVTEKGKDVELRCDPISGHTALYWYRQSLGQGLEFLIYFQGNSAPDKSGLPSDRFSAERTGGSVSTLTIQRTQQEDSAVYLCASSLGGTGGRRNTEAFFGQGTRLTVV.

The chain employs TRBV10-3 and TRBJ1-5, with D possibly TRBD1 on 6 matching bases. There are 14 residues in the CDR3. The V end was cut by 6 bases, the J end by 5 bases, with 14 bases between. Germline assignment: CDR1 ENHRY and CDR2 SYGVKD. CDR3 residues: CAISKGQSHQPQHF. CDR3 sequence (DNA): TGTGCCATCAGCAAAGGACAGTCCCATCAGCCCCAGCATTTT.